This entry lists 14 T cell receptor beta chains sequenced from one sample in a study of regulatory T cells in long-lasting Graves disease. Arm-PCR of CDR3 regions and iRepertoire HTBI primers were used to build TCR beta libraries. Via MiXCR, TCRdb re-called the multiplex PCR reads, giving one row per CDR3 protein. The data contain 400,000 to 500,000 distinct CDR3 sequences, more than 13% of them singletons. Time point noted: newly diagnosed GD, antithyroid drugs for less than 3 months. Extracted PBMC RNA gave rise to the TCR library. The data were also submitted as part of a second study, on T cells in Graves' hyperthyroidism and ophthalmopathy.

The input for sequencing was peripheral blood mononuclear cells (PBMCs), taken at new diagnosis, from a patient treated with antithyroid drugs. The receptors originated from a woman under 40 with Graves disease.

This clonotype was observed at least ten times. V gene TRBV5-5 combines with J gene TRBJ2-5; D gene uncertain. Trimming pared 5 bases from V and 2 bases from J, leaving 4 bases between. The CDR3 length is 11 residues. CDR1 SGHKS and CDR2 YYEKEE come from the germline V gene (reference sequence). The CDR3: CASRSQETQYF. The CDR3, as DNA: TGTGCCAGCAGATCACAAGAGACCCAGTACTTC.

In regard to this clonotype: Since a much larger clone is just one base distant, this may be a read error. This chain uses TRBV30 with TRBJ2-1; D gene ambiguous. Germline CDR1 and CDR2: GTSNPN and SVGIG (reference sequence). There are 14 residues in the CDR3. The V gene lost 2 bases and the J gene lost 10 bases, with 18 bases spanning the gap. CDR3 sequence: CAWSPDIGSYEQFF. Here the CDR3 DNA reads TGTGCCTGGAGTCCCGACATTGGCTCCTACGAGCAGTTCTTC.

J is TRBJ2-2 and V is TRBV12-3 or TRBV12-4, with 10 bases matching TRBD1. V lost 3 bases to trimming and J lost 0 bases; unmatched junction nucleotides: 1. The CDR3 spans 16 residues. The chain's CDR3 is CASSFGTGANTGELFF. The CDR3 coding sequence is TGTGCCAGCAGTTTCGGGACAGGGGCGAACACCGGGGAGCTGTTTTTT.

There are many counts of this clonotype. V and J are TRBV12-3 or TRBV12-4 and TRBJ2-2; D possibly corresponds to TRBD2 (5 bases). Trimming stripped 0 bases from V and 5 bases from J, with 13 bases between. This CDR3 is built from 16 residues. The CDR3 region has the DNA TGTGCCAGCAGTTTAGCGCACGGAAGAGGGACCGGGGAGCTGTTTTTT. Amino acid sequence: CASSLAHGRGTGELFF.

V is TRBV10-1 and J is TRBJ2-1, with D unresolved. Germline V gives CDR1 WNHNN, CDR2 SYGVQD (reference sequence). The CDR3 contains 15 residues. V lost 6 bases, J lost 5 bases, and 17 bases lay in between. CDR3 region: CASSDLGWANNEQFF. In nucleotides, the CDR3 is TGCGCCAGCAGCGACTTAGGCTGGGCCAACAATGAGCAGTTCTTC.

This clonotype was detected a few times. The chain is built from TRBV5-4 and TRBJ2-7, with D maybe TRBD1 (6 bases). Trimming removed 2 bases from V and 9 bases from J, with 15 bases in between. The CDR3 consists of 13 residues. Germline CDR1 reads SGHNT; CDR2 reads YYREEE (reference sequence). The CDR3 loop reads CASSFDQTGSQYF. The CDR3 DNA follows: TGTGCCAGCAGCTTCGATCAAACAGGGTCGCAGTACTTC.

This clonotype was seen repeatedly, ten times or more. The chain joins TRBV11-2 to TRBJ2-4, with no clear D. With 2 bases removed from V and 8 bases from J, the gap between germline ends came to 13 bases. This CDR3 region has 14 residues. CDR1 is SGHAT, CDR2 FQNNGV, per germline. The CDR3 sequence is CASSLLVAPHIQYF. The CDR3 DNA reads TGTGCCAGCAGCTTACTGGTAGCCCCCCACATTCAGTACTTC.

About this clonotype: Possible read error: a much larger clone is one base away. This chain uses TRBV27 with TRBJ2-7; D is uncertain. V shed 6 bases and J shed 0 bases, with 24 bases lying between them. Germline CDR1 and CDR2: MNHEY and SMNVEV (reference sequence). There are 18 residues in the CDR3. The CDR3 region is CASRVVGVGLGSSYEQYF. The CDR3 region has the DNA TGTGCCAGCAGGGTGGTTGGCGTGGGCCTCGGCTCCTCCTACGAGCAGTACTTC.

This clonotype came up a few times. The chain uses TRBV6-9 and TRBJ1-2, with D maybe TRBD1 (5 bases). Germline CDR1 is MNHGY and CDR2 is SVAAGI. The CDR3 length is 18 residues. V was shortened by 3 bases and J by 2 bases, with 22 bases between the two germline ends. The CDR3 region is CASSYSLGTQSDNYGYTF. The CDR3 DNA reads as TGTGCCAGCAGTTACTCCCTAGGGACCCAGTCGGACAACTATGGCTACACCTTC.

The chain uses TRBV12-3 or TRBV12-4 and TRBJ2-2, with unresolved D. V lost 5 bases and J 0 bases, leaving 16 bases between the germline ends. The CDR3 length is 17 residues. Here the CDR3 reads CASSESGWRTNTGELFF. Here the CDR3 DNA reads TGTGCCAGCAGTGAATCCGGGTGGCGAACGAACACCGGGGAGCTGTTTTTT.

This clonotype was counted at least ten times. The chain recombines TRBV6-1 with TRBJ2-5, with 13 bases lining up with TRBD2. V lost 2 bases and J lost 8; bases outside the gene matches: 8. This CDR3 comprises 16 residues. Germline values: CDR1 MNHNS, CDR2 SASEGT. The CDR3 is CASSERTSGSLGTQYF. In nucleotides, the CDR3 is TGTGCCAGCAGTGAAAGGACTAGCGGGAGCCTCGGCACCCAGTACTTC.

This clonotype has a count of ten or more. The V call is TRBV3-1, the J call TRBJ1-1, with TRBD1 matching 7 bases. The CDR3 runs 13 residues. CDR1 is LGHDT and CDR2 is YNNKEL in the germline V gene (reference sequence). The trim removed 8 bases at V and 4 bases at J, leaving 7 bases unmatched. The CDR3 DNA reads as TGTGCCAGCGTTGACAGGGTCGGCACTGAAGCTTTCTTT. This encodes CASVDRVGTEAFF.

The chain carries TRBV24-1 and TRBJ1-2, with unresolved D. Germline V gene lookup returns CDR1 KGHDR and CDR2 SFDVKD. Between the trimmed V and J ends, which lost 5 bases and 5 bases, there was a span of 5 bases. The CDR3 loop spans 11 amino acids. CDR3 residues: CATSAGYGYTF. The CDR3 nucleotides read TGTGCCACCAGTGCCGGGTATGGCTACACCTTC.

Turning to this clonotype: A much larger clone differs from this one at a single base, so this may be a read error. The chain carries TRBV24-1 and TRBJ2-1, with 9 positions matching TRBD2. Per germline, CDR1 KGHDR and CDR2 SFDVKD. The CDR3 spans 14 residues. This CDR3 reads CATSPGTSWNGQFF. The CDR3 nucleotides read TGTGCCACCAGCCCCGGGACTAGCTGGAATGGGCAGTTCTTC.